Listed below are T cell receptor beta chains from one sample, sequenced in a study of cytomegalovirus exposure and HLA in healthy donors. This table comes from immunoSEQ multiplex PCR, and its TCRdb copy is limited to in-frame clones, with some not included. The sample carries some 150,000 clones, roughly 80% recorded once. The sample taken for sequencing was PBMCs. These receptors were collected from a man aged 35 to 55 in good health and CMV-seropositive. CDR3s include the opening cysteine and the closing phenylalanine or tryptophan. A D gene is named only where the DNA matches it firmly. The size of a clone is reported for some rows only, either as once, few or many, or as a class for expanded clones.

TRBJ1-1 TRBV11-3 . . CASSRGSINTEAFF TGTGCCAGCAGTAGGGGCAGCATCAACACTGAAGCTTTCTTT
TRBJ2-2 TRBV5-1 TRBD2 . CASSLEPSGGQRELFF TGCGCCAGCAGCTTGGAGCCTAGCGGGGGGCAACGGGAGCTGTTTTTT
TRBJ2-7 TRBV7-8 . few CASSPDISYEQYF TGTGCCAGCAGCCCGGACATCTCCTACGAGCAGTACTTC
TRBJ2-7 TRBV21-1 . . CASSPSSPLHAPSSYEQYF TGTGCCAGCAGCCCTTCATCACCACTCCACGCCCCGAGCTCCTACGAGCAGTACTTC
TRBJ2-7 TRBV6-1 . . CASRTDRSPYEQYF TGTGCCAGCCGAACCGACAGGTCTCCCTACGAGCAGTACTTC
TRBJ2-5 TRBV13 . . CASRRPTTTTETQYF TGTGCCAGCAGGCGGCCGACGACCACCACAGAGACCCAGTACTTC
TRBJ2-1 TRBV5-4 TRBD2 . CASSSRRTSGPYNEQFF TGTGCCAGCAGCTCCCGGCGGACTAGCGGGCCCTACAATGAGCAGTTCTTC
TRBJ1-5 TRBV5-1 . . CASSLTGSNSNQPQHF TGCGCCAGCAGCTTGACAGGAAGCAATAGCAATCAGCCCCAGCATTTT
TRBJ1-1 TRBV27 . . CASSLSRGNTEAFF TGTGCCAGCAGTTTATCGAGAGGAAACACTGAAGCTTTCTTT
TRBJ2-7 TRBV4-1 . . CASSQDLTGSRGEQYF TGCGCCAGCAGCCAAGATCTCACAGGGTCACGGGGCGAGCAGTACTTC
TRBJ2-7 TRBV29-1 TRBD1 once CSVEPRQGYEQYF TGCAGCGTTGAACCGAGACAGGGTTACGAGCAGTACTTC
TRBJ1-2 TRBV6-6 TRBD1 . CASSYSDRGDYGYTF TGTGCCAGCAGTTACTCGGACAGGGGTGACTATGGCTACACCTTC
TRBJ1-3 TRBV5-1 . . CASSRRGYGNTIYF TGCGCCAGCAGCCGTAGGGGATATGGAAACACCATATATTTT
TRBJ2-4 TRBV5-1 TRBD2 . CASSLWASGNDIQYF TGCGCCAGCAGCTTGTGGGCTAGCGGGAATGACATTCAGTACTTC
TRBJ1-1 TRBV4-1 . few CASSPRTVTGNTEAFF TGCGCCAGCAGCCCCCGCACGGTAACGGGGAACACTGAAGCTTTCTTT
TRBJ1-3 TRBV29-1 . . CSVETSGNTIYF TGCAGCGTTGAGACATCTGGAAACACCATATATTTT